The rows below give T cell receptor beta chains drawn from one sample of a study of molecular identifiers for immune sequencing clone quantification. TCRdb itself ran the PCR reads through MiXCR, one entry per CDR3 protein. Of under 800,000 distinct CDR3 sequences listed, roughly 27% are singletons. Sequencing was carried out using naive CD8+ T cells from blood, with Jurkat cell RNA spiked in. These receptors all come from a human donor in good health. Some libraries in this study had Jurkat cell RNA spiked in. Each CDR3 is given with its conserved first and last residue. D genes are given only for firm matches. Clone size appears in some rows only: once, few, many, or a class for an expanded clone.

clone size | D gene | J gene | V gene | CDR3 protein | CDR3 DNA
few | - | TRBJ2-7 | TRBV24-1 | CATSDTGPPYEQYF | TGTGCCACCAGTGATACGGGTCCCCCCTACGAGCAGTACTTC
many | TRBD2 | TRBJ2-1 | TRBV7-6 | CASSLVTLAGDAEQFF | TGTGCCAGCAGCTTAGTTACCCTAGCGGGGGATGCTGAGCAGTTCTTC
many | - | TRBJ2-7 | TRBV6-5 | CASSSLRGYEQYF | TGTGCCAGCAGTTCCTTGAGGGGCTACGAGCAGTACTTC
- | - | TRBJ1-1 | TRBV27 | CASRWGADAFF | TGTGCCAGCAGATGGGGCGCGGACGCTTTCTTT
- | - | TRBJ2-7 | TRBV9 | CASSPMGQPNEQYF | TGTGCCAGCAGCCCGATGGGGCAGCCAAACGAGCAGTACTTC
- | - | TRBJ1-1 | TRBV20-1 | CSARVPDRSGTEAFF | TGCAGTGCTAGAGTACCTGACAGGTCGGGCACTGAAGCTTTCTTT
- | - | TRBJ1-1 | TRBV19 | CASSPLLNTAAFF | TGTGCCAGTAGCCCACTTCTGAACACTGCCGCTTTCTTT
few | TRBD1 | TRBJ1-3 | TRBV11-2 | CASRGQVSGNTIYF | TGTGCCAGCAGAGGACAGGTCTCTGGAAACACCATATATTTT
many | TRBD2 | TRBJ2-1 | TRBV4-1 | CASSKGTSGSSYNEQFF | TGCGCCAGCAGCAAGGGGACTAGCGGGTCCTCCTACAATGAGCAGTTCTTC
many | TRBD2 | TRBJ2-5 | TRBV5-1 | CASSYLTSGGQETQYF | TGCGCCAGCAGCTACCTGACTAGCGGGGGCCAAGAGACCCAGTACTTC
few | - | TRBJ1-1 | TRBV6-5 | CASSYRGGSDTEAFF | TGTGCCAGCAGTTACCGCGGGGGGTCGGACACTGAAGCTTTCTTT
- | - | TRBJ1-1 | TRBV4-3 | CASSQVWAMETEAYF | TGCGCCAGCAGCCAAGTTTGGGCGATGGAGACTGAAGCTTACTTT